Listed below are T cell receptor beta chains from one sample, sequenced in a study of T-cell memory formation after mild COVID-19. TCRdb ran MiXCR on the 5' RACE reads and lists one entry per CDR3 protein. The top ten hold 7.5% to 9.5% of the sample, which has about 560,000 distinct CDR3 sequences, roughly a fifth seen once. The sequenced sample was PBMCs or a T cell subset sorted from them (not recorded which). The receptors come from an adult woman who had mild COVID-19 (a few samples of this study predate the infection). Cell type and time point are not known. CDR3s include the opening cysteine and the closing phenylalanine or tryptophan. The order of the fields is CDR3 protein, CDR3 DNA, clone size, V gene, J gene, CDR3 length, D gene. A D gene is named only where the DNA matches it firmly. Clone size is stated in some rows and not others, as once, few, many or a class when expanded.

CASSLARTGRTDTQYF	TGTGCCAGCAGCTTAGCCCGGACAGGGCGCACAGATACGCAGTATTTT	many	TRBV7-9	TRBJ2-3	16	TRBD1
CSVAGRYEQYF	TGCAGCGTTGCGGGGCGCTACGAGCAGTACTTC	many	TRBV29-1	TRBJ2-7	11	NA
CASSPRGRVGNEKLFF	TGCGCCAGCAGTCCGAGGGGTCGGGTTGGAAATGAAAAACTGTTTTTT	few	TRBV5-1	TRBJ1-4	16	NA
CASSAPGQGGLEQYF	TGTGCCAGCAGCGCCCCGGGACAGGGAGGATTGGAGCAGTACTTC	NA	TRBV4-2	TRBJ2-7	15	TRBD1
CASSETETSSYEQYF	TGTGCCAGCAGTGAGACAGAGACTTCCTCCTACGAGCAGTACTTC	few	TRBV2	TRBJ2-7	15	NA
CANASGELFF	TGCGCCAACGCTTCCGGGGAGCTGTTTTTT	many	TRBV5-1	TRBJ2-2	10	NA
CASSLVVSPSTDTQYF	TGTGCCAGCAGCTTGGTTGTTTCACCTAGCACAGATACGCAGTATTTT	few	TRBV5-5	TRBJ2-3	16	NA
CSAQRGWVPEAFF	TGCAGTGCTCAGAGGGGTTGGGTACCAGAAGCTTTCTTT	NA	TRBV20-1	TRBJ1-1	13	NA
CASSGAREFF	TGTGCCAGCAGCGGGGCTAGGGAGTTCTTC	NA	TRBV12-3/TRBV12-4	TRBJ2-1	10	NA
CASSYSSPGQGRWNYGYTF	TGTGCCAGCAGTTACTCGTCCCCGGGACAGGGGAGGTGGAACTATGGCTACACCTTC	NA	TRBV6-2/TRBV6-3	TRBJ1-2	19	TRBD1
CASSAYLAGGLETQYF	TGTGCCAGCAGCGCCTACCTAGCGGGAGGACTTGAGACCCAGTACTTC	NA	TRBV7-2	TRBJ2-5	16	TRBD2
CSAYVGEGTEAFF	TGCAGTGCTTACGTCGGGGAAGGTACTGAAGCTTTCTTT	NA	TRBV20-1	TRBJ1-1	13	NA
CASSRGLAGQETQYF	TGTGCCAGCAGCCGCGGACTAGCGGGACAAGAGACCCAGTACTTC	few	TRBV4-2	TRBJ2-5	15	TRBD2
CASHDRGGGYTF	TGTGCCAGCCATGACAGGGGGGGTGGCTACACCTTC	few	TRBV6-6	TRBJ1-2	12	TRBD1
CASSTPGTEAFF	TGCGCCAGCAGCACGCCCGGGACTGAAGCTTTCTTT	NA	TRBV5-1	TRBJ1-1	12	NA